This T cell receptor beta chain emerged from a study of blood T cells in healthy people across ages. Germline CDR1 SGDLS, CDR2 YYNGEE. Trimming stripped 3 bases from V and 4 bases from J, with 11 bases between. CDR3 length: 14 residues. This clonotype was detected only a few times. PCR was performed a second time for about 6 to 12 cycles using a sample-barcoded 5' primer and a J-beta primer mix. TCRdb reprocessed the 5' RACE reads via MiXCR and lists one record per CDR3 protein. The table shows 1.5 million to 1.8 million distinct CDR3 sequences, with 42% occurring only once. This chain connects TRBV9 to TRBJ2-1, with D possibly being TRBD2 (5 bases). This receptor was taken from a woman aged 18-30 years in good health. The material sequenced was blood. The CDR3, as DNA: TGTGCCAGCAGCGCCGGACTGTCTTACAATGAGCAGTTCTTC. As protein: CASSAGLSYNEQFF.